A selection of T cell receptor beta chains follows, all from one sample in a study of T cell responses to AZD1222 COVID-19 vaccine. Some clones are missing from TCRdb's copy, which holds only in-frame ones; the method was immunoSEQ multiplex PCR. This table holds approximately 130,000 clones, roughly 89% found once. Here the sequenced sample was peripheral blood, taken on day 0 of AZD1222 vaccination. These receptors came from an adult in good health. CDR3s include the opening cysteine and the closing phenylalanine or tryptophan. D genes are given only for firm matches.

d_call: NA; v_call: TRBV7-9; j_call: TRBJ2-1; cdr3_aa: CASSQTYIRGRQFF
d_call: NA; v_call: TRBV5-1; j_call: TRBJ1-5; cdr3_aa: CASSLESGQNQPQHF
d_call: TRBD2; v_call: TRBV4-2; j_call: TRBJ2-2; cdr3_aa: CASSQEAGLAGGNPGELFF
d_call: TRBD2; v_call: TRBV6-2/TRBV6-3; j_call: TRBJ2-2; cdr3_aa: CASSLAGTTGELFF
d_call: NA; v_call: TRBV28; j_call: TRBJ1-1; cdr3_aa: CASSSPVNTEAFF
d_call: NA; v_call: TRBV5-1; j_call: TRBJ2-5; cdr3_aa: CASSLARGAGKTQYF
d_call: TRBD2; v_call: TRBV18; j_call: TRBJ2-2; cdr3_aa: CASSPSGLAGGTPGELFF
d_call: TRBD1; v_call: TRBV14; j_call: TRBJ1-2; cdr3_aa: CASSQAQTGYGYTF
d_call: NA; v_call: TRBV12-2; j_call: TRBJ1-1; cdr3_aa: CASRVRGRGEAFF
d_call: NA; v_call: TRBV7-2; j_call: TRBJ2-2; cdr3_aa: CASSSHLWGQGNGELFF
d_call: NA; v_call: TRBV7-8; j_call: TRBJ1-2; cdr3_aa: CASSLQYYGYTF
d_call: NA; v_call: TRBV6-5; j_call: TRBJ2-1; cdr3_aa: CAIDRGSSYNEQFF
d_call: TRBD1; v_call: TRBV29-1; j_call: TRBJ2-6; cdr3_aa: CSAIDREVSVNVLTF
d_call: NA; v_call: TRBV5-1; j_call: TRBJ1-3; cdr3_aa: CASSLERAGNTIYF
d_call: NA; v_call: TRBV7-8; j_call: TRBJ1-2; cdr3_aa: CASSLSHPYGYTF
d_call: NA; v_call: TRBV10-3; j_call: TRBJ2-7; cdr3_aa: CAISLGPSQQYF
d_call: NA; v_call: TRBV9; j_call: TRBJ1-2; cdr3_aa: CASSVAWQNYGYTF
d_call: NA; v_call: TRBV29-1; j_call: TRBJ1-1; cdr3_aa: CSASRENTEAFF
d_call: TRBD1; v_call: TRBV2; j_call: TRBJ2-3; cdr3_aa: CASRTGAGDTQYF
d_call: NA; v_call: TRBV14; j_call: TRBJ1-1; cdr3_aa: CASSQFLGSEAFF
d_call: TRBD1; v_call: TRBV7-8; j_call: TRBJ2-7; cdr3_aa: CASGQGARYEQYF
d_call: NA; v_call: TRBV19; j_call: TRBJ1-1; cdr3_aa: CASSMAGPNTEAFF
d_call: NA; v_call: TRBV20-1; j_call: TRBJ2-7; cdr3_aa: CSALKTYEQYF
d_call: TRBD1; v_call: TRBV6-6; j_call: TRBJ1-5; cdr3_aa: CASSSGGRGQPQHF
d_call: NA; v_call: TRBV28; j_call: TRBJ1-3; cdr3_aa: CASSSATEVGLENTIYF
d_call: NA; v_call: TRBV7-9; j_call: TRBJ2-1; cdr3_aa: CASSLGTRTSYNEQFF
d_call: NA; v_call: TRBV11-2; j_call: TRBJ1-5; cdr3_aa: CASSFEDQPQHF
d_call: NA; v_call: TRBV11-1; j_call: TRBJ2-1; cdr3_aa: CASSLGGGDEQFF
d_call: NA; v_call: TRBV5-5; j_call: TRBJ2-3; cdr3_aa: CASSFERATDTQYF
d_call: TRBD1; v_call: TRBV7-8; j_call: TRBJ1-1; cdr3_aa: CASSPGTGGNTEAFF
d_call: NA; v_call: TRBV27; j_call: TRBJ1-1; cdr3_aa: CASSVNRLGNTEAFF
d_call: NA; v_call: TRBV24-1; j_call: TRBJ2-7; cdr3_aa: CATSGWQGPYEQYF
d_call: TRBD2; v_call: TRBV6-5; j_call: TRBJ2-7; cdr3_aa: CASTRTSGPYEQYF
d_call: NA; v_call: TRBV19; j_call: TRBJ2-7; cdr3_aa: CASSIRDSPSYEQYF
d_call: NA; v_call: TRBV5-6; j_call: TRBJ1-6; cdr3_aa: CASSFGPGGLNSPLHF
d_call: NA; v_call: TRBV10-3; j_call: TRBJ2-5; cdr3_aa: CAINQQEQETQYF
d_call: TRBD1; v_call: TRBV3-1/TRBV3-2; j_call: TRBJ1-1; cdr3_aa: CASSPRDRGTEAFF
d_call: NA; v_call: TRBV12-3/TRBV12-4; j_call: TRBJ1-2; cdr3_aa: CASTFANYGYTF
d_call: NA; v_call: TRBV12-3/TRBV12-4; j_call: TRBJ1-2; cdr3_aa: CASSGYGYTF
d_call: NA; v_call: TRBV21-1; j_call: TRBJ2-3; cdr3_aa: CASTPLASTDTQYF
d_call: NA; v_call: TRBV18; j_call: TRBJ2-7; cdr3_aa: CASSPPFRGPQYF
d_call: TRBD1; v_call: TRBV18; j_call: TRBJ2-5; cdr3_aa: CASSPPGTKTRTGEEETQYF
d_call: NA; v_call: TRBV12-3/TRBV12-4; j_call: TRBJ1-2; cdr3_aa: CASSQGSIGGYTF
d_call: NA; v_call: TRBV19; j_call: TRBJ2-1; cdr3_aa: CASSIDSGSSYNEQFF
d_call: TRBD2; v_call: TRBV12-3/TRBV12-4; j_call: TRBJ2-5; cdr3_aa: CASSWAGDETQYF
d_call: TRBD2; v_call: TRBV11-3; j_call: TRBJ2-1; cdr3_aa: CASSLGTSGGSYNEQFF
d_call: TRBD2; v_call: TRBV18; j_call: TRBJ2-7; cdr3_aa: CASSPRLAGTYEQYF
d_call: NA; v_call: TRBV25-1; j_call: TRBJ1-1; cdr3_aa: CASSERQNTEAFF
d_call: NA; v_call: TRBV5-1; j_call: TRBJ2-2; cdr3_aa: CATGEQGDTGELFF
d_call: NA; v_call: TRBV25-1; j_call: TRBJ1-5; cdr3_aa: CASSPGGGGGSQPQHF
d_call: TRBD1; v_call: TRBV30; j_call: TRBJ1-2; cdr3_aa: CAWSVPVLRRTGITYGYTF
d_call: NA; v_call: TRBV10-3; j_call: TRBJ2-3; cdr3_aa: CAIAGAITDTQYF